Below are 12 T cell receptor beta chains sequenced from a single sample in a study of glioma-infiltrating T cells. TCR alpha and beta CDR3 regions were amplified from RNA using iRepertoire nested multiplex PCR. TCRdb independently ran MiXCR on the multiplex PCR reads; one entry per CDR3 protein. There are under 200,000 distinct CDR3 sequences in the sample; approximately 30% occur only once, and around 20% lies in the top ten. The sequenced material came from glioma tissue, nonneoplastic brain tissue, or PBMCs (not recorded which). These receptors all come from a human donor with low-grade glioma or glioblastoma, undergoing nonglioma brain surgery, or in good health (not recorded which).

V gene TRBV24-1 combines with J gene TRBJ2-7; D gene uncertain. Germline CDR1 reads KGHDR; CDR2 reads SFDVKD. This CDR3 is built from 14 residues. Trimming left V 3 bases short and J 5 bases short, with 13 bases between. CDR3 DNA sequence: TGTGCCACCAGTGATACCGGAGTTCTTGACGAGCAGTACTTC. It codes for CATSDTGVLDEQYF.

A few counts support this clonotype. This chain's CDR3 is CASSLGALAGRGTQYF. The CDR3 DNA reads as TGTGCCAGCAGCTTAGGAGCACTAGCGGGAAGGGGGACCCAGTACTTC. The chain uses TRBV7-9 and TRBJ2-5, with TRBD2 identical over 10 bases. Losses at the gene ends were 1 base for V and 7 bases for J; bases not matched to a gene: 9. The CDR3 totals 16 residues. Germline CDR1 SEHNR, CDR2 FQNEAQ (reference sequence).

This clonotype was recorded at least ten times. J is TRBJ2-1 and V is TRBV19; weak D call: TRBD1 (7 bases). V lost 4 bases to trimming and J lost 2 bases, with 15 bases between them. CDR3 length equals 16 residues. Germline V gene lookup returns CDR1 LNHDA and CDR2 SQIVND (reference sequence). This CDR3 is CASSTYRGGPYNEQFF. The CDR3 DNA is TGTGCCAGTAGTACCTACAGGGGAGGCCCCTACAATGAGCAGTTCTTC.

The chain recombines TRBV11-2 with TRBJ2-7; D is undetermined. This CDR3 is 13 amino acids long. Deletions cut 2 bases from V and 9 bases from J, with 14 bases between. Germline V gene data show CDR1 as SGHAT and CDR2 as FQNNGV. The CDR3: CASSLSMDRRQYF. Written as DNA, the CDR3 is TGTGCCAGCAGCTTAAGTATGGACCGGCGGCAGTACTTC.

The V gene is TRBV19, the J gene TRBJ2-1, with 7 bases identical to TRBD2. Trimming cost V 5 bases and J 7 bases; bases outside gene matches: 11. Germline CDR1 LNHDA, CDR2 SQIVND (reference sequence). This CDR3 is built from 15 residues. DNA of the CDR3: TGTGCCAGTAGTTACGTACGGGAGGTGTTGAATGAGCAGTTCTTC. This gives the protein CASSYVREVLNEQFF.

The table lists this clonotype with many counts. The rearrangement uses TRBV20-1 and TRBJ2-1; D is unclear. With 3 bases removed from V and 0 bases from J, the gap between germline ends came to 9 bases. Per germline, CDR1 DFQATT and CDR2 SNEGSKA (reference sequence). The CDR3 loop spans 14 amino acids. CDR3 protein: CSASGVTSYNEQFF. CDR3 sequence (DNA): TGCAGTGCTAGTGGGGTAACCTCCTACAATGAGCAGTTCTTC.

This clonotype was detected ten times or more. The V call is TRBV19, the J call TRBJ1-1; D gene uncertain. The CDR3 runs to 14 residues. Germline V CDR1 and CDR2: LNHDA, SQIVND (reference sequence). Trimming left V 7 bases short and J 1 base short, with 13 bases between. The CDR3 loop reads CASTEEGPNTEAFF. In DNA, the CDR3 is TGTGCCAGTACAGAGGAGGGTCCGAACACTGAAGCTTTCTTT.

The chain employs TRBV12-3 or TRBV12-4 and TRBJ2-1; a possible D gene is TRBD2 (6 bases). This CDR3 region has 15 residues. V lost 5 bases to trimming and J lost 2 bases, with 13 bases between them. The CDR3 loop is CASSTSYSTYNEQFF. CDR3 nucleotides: TGTGCCAGCAGTACTAGCTACTCAACCTACAATGAGCAGTTCTTC.

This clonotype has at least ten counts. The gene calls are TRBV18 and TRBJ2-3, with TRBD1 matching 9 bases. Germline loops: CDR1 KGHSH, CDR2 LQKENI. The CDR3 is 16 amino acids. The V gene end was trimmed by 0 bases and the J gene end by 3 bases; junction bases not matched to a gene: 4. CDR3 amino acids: CASSPPNRGRTDTQYF. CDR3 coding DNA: TGTGCCAGCTCACCACCGAACAGGGGGCGAACAGATACGCAGTATTTT.

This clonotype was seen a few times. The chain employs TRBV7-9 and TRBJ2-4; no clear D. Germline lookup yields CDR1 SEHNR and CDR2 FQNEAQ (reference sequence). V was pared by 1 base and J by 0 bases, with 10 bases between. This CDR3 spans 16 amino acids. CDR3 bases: TGTGCCAGCAGCTTAGGGGCAGGCCTAGCCAAAAACATTCAGTACTTC. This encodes CASSLGAGLAKNIQYF. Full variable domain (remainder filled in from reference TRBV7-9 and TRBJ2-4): DTGVSQNPRHKITKRGQNVTFRCDPISEHNRLYWYRQTLGQGPEFLTYFQNEAQLEKSRLLSDRFSAERPKGSFSTLEIQRTEQGDSAMYLCASSLGAGLAKNIQYFGAGTRLSVL.

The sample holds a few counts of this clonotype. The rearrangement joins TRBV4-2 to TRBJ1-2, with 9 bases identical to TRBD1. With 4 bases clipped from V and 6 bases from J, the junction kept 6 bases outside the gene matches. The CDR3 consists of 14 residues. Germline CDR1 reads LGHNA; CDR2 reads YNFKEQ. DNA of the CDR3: TGTGCCAGCAGCCCAGGGACAGGGAGGGATGGCTACACCTTC. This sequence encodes CASSPGTGRDGYTF.

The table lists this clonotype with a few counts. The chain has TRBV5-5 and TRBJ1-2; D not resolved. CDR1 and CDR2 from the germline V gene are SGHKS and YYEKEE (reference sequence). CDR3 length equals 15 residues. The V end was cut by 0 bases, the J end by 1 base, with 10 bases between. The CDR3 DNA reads TGTGCCAGCAGCTTGGGCCTTGACGTTAACTATGGCTACACCTTC. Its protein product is CASSLGLDVNYGYTF.